This TCR beta chain stems from a study of blood T cell repertoires in COVID-19. Study-wide context: Sites in the United States, Italy and Spain provided acute and convalescent COVID-19 samples. Nucleic acid was either cDNA or gDNA, and it came from T cells, B-cell-depleted T cells, or PBMCs.

In the source study's methods: The assay estimated nucleated cells by amplifying reference gene primers. Libraries were prepared by immunoSEQ multiplex PCR; TCRdb keeps only in-frame clonotypes and omits some of them. V and J calls and clone size are as listed in that table; D and trimming were resolved from the DNA. The repertoire has roughly 99,000 clones, more than 70% of them found once; the top ten carry under 5.5%. Germline V gene data show CDR1 as SGHRS and CDR2 as YFSETQ. V lost 7 bases and J lost 2; bases outside the gene matches: 3. The CDR3 sequence is 13 residues long. This chain uses TRBV5-1 with TRBJ1-2, with 9 positions matching TRBD1. Sequencing input: peripheral blood. This TCR came from a man in his forties or fifties with active or convalescent COVID-19. Written as DNA, the CDR3 is TGCGCCAGCGGGACAGGGTGGAACTATGGCTACACCTTC. It specifies CASGTGWNYGYTF.